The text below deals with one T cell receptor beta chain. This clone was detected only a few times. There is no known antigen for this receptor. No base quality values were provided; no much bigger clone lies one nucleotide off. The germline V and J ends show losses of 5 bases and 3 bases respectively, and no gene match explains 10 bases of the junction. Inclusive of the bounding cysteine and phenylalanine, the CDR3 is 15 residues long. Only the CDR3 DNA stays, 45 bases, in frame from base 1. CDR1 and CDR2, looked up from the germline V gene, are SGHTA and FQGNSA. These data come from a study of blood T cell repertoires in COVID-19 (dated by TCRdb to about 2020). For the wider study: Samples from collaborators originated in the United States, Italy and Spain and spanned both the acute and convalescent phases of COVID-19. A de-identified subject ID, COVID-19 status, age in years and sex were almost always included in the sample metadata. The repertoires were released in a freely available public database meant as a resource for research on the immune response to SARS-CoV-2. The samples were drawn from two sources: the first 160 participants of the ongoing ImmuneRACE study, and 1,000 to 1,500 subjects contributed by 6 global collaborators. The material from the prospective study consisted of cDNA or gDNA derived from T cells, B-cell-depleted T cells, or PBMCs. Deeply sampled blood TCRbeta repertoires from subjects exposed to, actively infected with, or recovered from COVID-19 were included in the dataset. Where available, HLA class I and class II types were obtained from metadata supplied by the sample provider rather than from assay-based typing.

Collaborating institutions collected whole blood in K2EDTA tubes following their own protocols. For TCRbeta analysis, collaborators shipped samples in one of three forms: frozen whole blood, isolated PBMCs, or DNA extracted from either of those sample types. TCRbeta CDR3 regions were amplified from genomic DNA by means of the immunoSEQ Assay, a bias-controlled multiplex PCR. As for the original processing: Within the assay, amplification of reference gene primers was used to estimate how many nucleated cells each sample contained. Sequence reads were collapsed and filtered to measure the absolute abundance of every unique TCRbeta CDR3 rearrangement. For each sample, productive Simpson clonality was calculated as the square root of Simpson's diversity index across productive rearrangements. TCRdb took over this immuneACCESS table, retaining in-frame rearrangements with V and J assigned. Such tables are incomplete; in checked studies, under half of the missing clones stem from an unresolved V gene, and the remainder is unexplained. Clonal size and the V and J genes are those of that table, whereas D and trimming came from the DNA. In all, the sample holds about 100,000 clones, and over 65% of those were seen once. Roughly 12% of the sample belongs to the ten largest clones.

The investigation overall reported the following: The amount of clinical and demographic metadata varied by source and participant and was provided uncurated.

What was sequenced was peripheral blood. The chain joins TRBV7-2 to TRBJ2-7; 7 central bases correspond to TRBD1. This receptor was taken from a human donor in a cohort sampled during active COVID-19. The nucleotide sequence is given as TGTGCCAGCAGCATAACCGGGACAGCCGACTACGAGCAGTACTTC. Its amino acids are CASSITGTADYEQYF.